In this sample, the clone carrying this TCR beta chain turned up once. This sample stems from a study of blood T cell repertoires in COVID-19. Methods used by the authors: By means of reference gene primer amplification, nucleated cell counts were estimated. Sequenced by immunoSEQ multiplex PCR; TCRdb stores in-frame clones only, minus some. D and trimming were read from the DNA, whereas the V and J calls and clone size are those reported in that table. The profile covers 450,000 to 500,000 clones, with approximately 83% appearing a single time and roughly 3.2% taken by the ten largest. CDR1 is MNHEY and CDR2 is SVGAGI in the germline V gene. CDR3 length: 12 amino acids. V was shortened by 6 bases and J by 5 bases, with 7 bases between the two germline ends.

Sequencing was done on a sample of peripheral blood. This TCR came from a human donor in a cohort sampled during active COVID-19. The chain is built from TRBV6-5 and TRBJ2-2; D is possibly TRBD1 (6 bases). This CDR3 is CASRQGTGELFF. DNA for the CDR3: TGTGCCAGCAGACAGGGAACCGGGGAGCTGTTTTTT.